These 7 T cell receptor beta chains originate from one sample sequenced in a study of T cell responses to AZD1222 COVID-19 vaccine. Data came from immunoSEQ multiplex PCR; TCRdb stores just in-frame clones and leaves some out. The data hold 110,000 to 150,000 clones, with about 93% observed a single time. Sequences were derived from peripheral blood, sampled on day 0 of AZD1222 vaccination. Receptor source: an adult in good health.

The rearrangement links TRBV4-2 to TRBJ2-1, with D unresolved. The CDR3 totals 17 residues. Germline values: CDR1 LGHNA, CDR2 YNFKEQ. The V and J ends lost 1 base and 5 bases respectively, with 18 bases between them. The CDR3 reads CASSQGVRALGNNEQFF. The CDR3 DNA follows: TGTGCCAGCAGCCAAGGCGTTAGGGCTTTGGGTAACAATGAGCAGTTCTTC.

The gene calls are TRBV30 and TRBJ1-3, with D hard to call. V was cut by 0 bases and J by 1 base, with 10 bases left in between. The germline V gene has CDR1 GTSNPN and CDR2 SVGIG (reference sequence). The CDR3 is 15 residues long. The CDR3: CAWSVRLFSGNTIYF. CDR3 bases: TGTGCCTGGAGTGTCCGACTTTTTTCTGGAAACACCATATATTTT.

The chain uses TRBV6-5 and TRBJ2-2; D is unclear. This CDR3 is 15 amino acids long. Between the trimmed V and J ends, which lost 3 bases and 1 base, there was a span of 9 bases. The germline V gene has CDR1 MNHEY and CDR2 SVGAGI. The chain's CDR3 is CASSYFFQNTGELFF. The CDR3 DNA reads as TGTGCCAGCAGTTATTTCTTTCAGAACACCGGGGAGCTGTTTTTT.

The rearrangement links TRBV2 to TRBJ2-7; D gene ambiguous. Germline V gene sequence: CDR1 SNHLY, CDR2 FYNNEI. With 6 bases removed from V and 0 bases from J, the gap between germline ends came to 15 bases. This CDR3 has 15 residues. CDR3 amino acids: CASSQRAASSYEQYF. CDR3 DNA: TGTGCCAGCAGCCAACGGGCGGCGAGCTCCTACGAGCAGTACTTC.

The rearrangement joins TRBV24-1 to TRBJ2-1; 12 nucleotides match TRBD2. The CDR3 is 17 amino acids. Germline V lookup: CDR1 KGHDR, CDR2 SFDVKD. V was clipped by 2 bases and J by 6 bases; unmatched bases: 7. This CDR3 reads CATSDSSGGALVNEQFF. The DNA of the CDR3 is TGTGCCACCAGTGATTCTAGCGGGGGGGCGTTAGTCAATGAGCAGTTCTTC.

Notes on this clone: The junction departs from the called germline gene at one end, perhaps through a read error. This rearrangement joins TRBV7-2 to TRBJ2-1; the match to TRBD2 covers 7 bases. Looked up from germline, CDR1 is SGHTA and CDR2 is FQGNSA. The CDR3 contains 14 residues. The CDR3 sequence: CASSWNRDYHEQFF. The CDR3 nucleotides read TGTGCCAGCAGCTGGAACCGGGACTACCATGAGCAGTTCTTC. Full variable domain (missing parts from reference TRBV7-2 and TRBJ2-1): GAGVSQSPSNKVTEKGKDVELRCDPISGHTALYWYRQSLGQGLEFLIYFQGNSAPDKSGLPSDRFSAERTGGSVSTLTIQRTQQEDSAVYLCASSWNRDYHEQFFGPGTRLTVL.

The chain carries TRBV7-3 and TRBJ1-2; 8 bases fit TRBD1. CDR1 is SGHTA, CDR2 FQGTGA, per germline. The trim removed 4 bases at V and 7 bases at J, leaving 5 bases unmatched. The CDR3 sequence is 13 residues long. CDR3 bases: TGTGCCAGCAGCTCCCGGACAGGGTCTGGCTACACCTTC. It encodes CASSSRTGSGYTF.